This T cell receptor beta chain was profiled in a study of T-cell reconstitution after alpha-beta-depleted transplantation in children. A word on this clonotype: Antigen: not known.

Regarding the study as a whole: Some patients showed high day-60 TCRbeta diversity, which derived from surviving recipient T cells and thymic progenitors. By about two months after transplant, alpha-beta T cells reportedly arose from several hundred graft clones that had expanded.

Trimming took 4 bases from V and 3 from J, leaving 6 bases between them. CDR1 and CDR2 (germline): LGHDT, YNNKEL (reference sequence). The CDR3 length is 12 residues. Preparation of the TCRbeta library involved a method that used unique molecular identifiers. From the PCR reads, TCRdb called clonotypes with MiXCR, one entry per CDR3 protein. The sample lists fewer than 400,000 distinct CDR3 sequences, approximately 23% occurring once. The specimen was PBMCs, mostly from graft donor cells, collected 180 days after TCRalphabeta/CD19-depleted stem cell transplant. This chain uses TRBV3-1 with TRBJ1-2, with D unresolved. The sequence was collected from a male patient younger than 18 who had a stem cell transplant for acute lymphoblastic leukemia, so the T cells may come from the graft donor. CDR3 residues: CASSRLDYGYTF. The CDR3, as DNA: TGTGCCAGCAGCCGGTTGGACTATGGCTACACCTTC. The full variable domain, its missing parts supplied by reference TRBV3-1 and TRBJ1-2, is DTAVSQTPKYLVTQMGNDKSIKCEQNLGHDTMYWYKQDSKKFLKIMFSYNNKELIINETVPNRFSPKSPDKAHLNLHINSLELGDSAVYFCASSRLDYGYTFGSGTRLTVV.